These T cell receptor beta chains were read from a single sample in a study of blood T cells in healthy people across ages. TCRdb re-called the 5' RACE reads through MiXCR, storing one row per CDR3 protein. The sample consists of 700,000 to 900,000 distinct CDR3 sequences, roughly 50% of them appearing once. Source material: blood. The receptors were gathered from a man older than 75 in good health. CDR3s include the opening cysteine and the closing phenylalanine or tryptophan. Fields, in order: D gene, clone size, J gene, V gene, CDR3 DNA, CDR3 protein. The D gene is left open where the match is weak. Not every row has a clone size; where given, it reads once, few, many or a size class.

D: -
size: -
J: TRBJ2-1
V: TRBV12-3/TRBV12-4
DNA: TGTGCCAGCAGTTGGTCATTAGGGGGAGGGGGGGTCTACAATGAGCAGTTCTTC
CDR3: CASSWSLGGGGVYNEQFF

D: -
size: few
J: TRBJ2-5
V: TRBV5-1
DNA: TGCGCCAGCAGCTCTGGGAGTTACCAAGAGACCCAGTACTTC
CDR3: CASSSGSYQETQYF

D: TRBD1
size: -
J: TRBJ2-3
V: TRBV7-9
DNA: TGTGCCAGCAGCTCCCGGGGAACGGGACAGCACACAGATACGCAGTATTTT
CDR3: CASSSRGTGQHTDTQYF

D: -
size: -
J: TRBJ2-5
V: TRBV7-8
DNA: TGTGCCAGCAGCTTAGCAAGGATTCAAGAGACCCAGTACTTC
CDR3: CASSLARIQETQYF

D: TRBD2
size: few
J: TRBJ2-1
V: TRBV20-1
DNA: TGCAGTGCTAGAGGGCGGGAGTTCTACAATGAGCAGTTCTTC
CDR3: CSARGREFYNEQFF

D: TRBD1
size: -
J: TRBJ2-1
V: TRBV20-1
DNA: TGCAGTGCTAGAGGAGGGACAGGGGACGAGCAGTTCTTC
CDR3: CSARGGTGDEQFF

D: -
size: -
J: TRBJ2-5
V: TRBV5-1
DNA: TGCGCCAGCAGCATGGCGGCTCAAGAGACCCAGTACTTC
CDR3: CASSMAAQETQYF

D: -
size: few
J: TRBJ2-7
V: TRBV7-2
DNA: TGTGCCAGCGCTAAGGAGCCCTCTCTTTACAATGAGCAGTACTTC
CDR3: CASAKEPSLYNEQYF

D: -
size: -
J: TRBJ2-7
V: TRBV28
DNA: TGTGCCAGCAGTCCGGGGCCGGAGGATTACGAGCAGTACTTC
CDR3: CASSPGPEDYEQYF

D: -
size: few
J: TRBJ2-1
V: TRBV5-1
DNA: TGCGCCAGCACCTTGGGCGGGTTGACCTACAATGAGCAGTTCTTC
CDR3: CASTLGGLTYNEQFF

D: -
size: -
J: TRBJ1-4
V: TRBV7-9
DNA: TGTGCCAGCAGCCCGGAACAGGGCGTGAGTCCCCGGGGAGGGCTGTTTTTT
CDR3: CASSPEQGVSPRGGLFF

D: TRBD2
size: few
J: TRBJ2-7
V: TRBV20-1
DNA: TGCAGTGCTAGAGATCCCACTAGCGGGACCTTCTACGAGCAGTACTTC
CDR3: CSARDPTSGTFYEQYF

D: TRBD2
size: -
J: TRBJ2-1
V: TRBV15
DNA: TGTGCCACCACCAAGACTAGCGGAACGACCTATTACAATGAGCAGTTCTTC
CDR3: CATTKTSGTTYYNEQFF

D: TRBD2
size: -
J: TRBJ2-5
V: TRBV2
DNA: TGTGCCAGCAGGGCTGGGACTAGCGGGAAGGAAGAGGCCCAGTACTTC
CDR3: CASRAGTSGKEEAQYF

D: -
size: -
J: TRBJ1-5
V: TRBV27
DNA: TGTGCCAGCAGCCGGGACGGATCCAATCAGCCCCAGCATTTT
CDR3: CASSRDGSNQPQHF

D: -
size: many
J: TRBJ2-7
V: TRBV29-1
DNA: TGCAGCGTTGAAGGACAGGCCCCCTACGAGCAGTACTTC
CDR3: CSVEGQAPYEQYF

D: -
size: -
J: TRBJ1-5
V: TRBV6-1
DNA: TGTGCCAGCAGTGACTCCGTTTTCGGCAATCAGCCCCAGCATTTT
CDR3: CASSDSVFGNQPQHF

D: -
size: few
J: TRBJ1-1
V: TRBV3-1
DNA: TGTGCCAGCAGCCAGGCCTCAGAAGCTTTCTTT
CDR3: CASSQASEAFF

D: TRBD2
size: -
J: TRBJ2-7
V: TRBV6-2/TRBV6-3
DNA: TGTGCCAGCAGACCCACTAGCGGCCATCCCTACGAGCAGTACTTC
CDR3: CASRPTSGHPYEQYF

D: -
size: few
J: TRBJ2-1
V: TRBV6-4
DNA: TGTGCCAGCAGTGATGAGGGTTTCTCGGATGAGCAGTTCTTC
CDR3: CASSDEGFSDEQFF

D: -
size: -
J: TRBJ1-1
V: TRBV7-2
DNA: TGTGCCAGCAGTCAACAGGGAAGGTTTGGGGCTTTCTTT
CDR3: CASSQQGRFGAFF

D: -
size: -
J: TRBJ1-1
V: TRBV13
DNA: TGTGCCAGCAGCTTCCGGGACAAGGGGGATTCGGCTTTCTTT
CDR3: CASSFRDKGDSAFF

D: -
size: -
J: TRBJ1-1
V: TRBV9
DNA: TGTGCCAGCAGCGTAGGGGCGGGCACTGAAGCTTTCTTT
CDR3: CASSVGAGTEAFF

D: -
size: -
J: TRBJ1-5
V: TRBV6-4
DNA: TGTGCCAGCAGAAGCCATATTGATGCCGGGAACTTGGGCAATCAGCCCCAGCATTTT
CDR3: CASRSHIDAGNLGNQPQHF

D: -
size: -
J: TRBJ2-7
V: TRBV29-1
DNA: TGCAGCGTTGCACTAGCTAACGAGCAGTACTTC
CDR3: CSVALANEQYF